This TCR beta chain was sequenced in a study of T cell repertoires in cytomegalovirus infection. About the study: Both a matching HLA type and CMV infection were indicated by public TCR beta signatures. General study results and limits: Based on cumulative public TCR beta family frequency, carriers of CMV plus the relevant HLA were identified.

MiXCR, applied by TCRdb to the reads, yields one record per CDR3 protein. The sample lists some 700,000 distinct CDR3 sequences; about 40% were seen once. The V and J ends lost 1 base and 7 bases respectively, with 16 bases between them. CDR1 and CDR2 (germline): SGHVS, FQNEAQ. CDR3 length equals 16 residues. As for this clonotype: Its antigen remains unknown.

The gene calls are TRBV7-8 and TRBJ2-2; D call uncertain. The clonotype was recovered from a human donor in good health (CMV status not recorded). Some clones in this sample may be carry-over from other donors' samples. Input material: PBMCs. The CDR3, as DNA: TGTGCCAGCAGCTTAGGGTTCAGATCGCAATTCGGGGAGCTGTTTTTT. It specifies CASSLGFRSQFGELFF.